These 30 T cell receptor beta chains came from one sample sequenced in a study of T cells after yellow fever vaccination. TCRdb ran MiXCR on the 5' RACE reads and lists one entry per CDR3 protein. Among under 550,000 distinct CDR3 sequences, about a fifth were seen once, and the ten largest hold approximately 16%. The sample here was PBMCs, taken approximately 22 days after the first yellow fever vaccination. These receptors were taken from a man aged 18-30 years who received the YFV17D yellow fever vaccine.

The chain combines TRBV24-1 with TRBJ2-1; TRBD2 matches at 8 bases. Germline assignment: CDR1 KGHDR and CDR2 SFDVKD. V lost 3 bases to trimming and J lost 4 bases; unmatched junction nucleotides: 7. The CDR3 extends over 16 amino acids. CDR3 residues: CATSDHGGGTYNEQFF. The CDR3 DNA reads as TGTGCCACCAGTGATCACGGGGGGGGAACTTACAATGAGCAGTTCTTC.

The chain has TRBV5-1 and TRBJ2-5; D remains ambiguous. Germline V gene sequence: CDR1 SGHRS, CDR2 YFSETQ. This CDR3 is 12 amino acids long. Trimming stripped 4 bases from V and 0 bases from J, with 4 bases between. CDR3 loop: CASSVHQETQYF. CDR3 bases: TGCGCCAGCAGCGTCCACCAAGAGACCCAGTACTTC.

V usage is TRBV12-3 or TRBV12-4 and J usage is TRBJ2-7, with 9 bases matching TRBD1. Trimming at V came to 4 bases and at J to 7 bases, leaving 5 bases not matched to a gene. The CDR3 is 13 residues long. DNA for the CDR3: TGTGCCAGCAGTTGGGACAGGGTGTCGGAGCAGTACGTC. Translation: CASSWDRVSEQYV.

This clonotype was detected a few times. The rearrangement uses TRBV5-6 and TRBJ1-4, with D possibly being TRBD1 (6 bases). Trimming shortened V by 1 base and J by 0 bases, and 13 bases separated the two germline ends. Germline values: CDR1 SGHDT, CDR2 YYEEEE. The CDR3 has 17 residues. CDR3 bases: TGTGCCAGCAGCTTGCGGATAGGACAGACAACTAATGAAAAACTGTTTTTT. Translating gives CASSLRIGQTTNEKLFF.

The chain has TRBV27 and TRBJ2-7; TRBD2 is a possible D gene (5 bases). The CDR3 runs to 15 residues. Per germline, CDR1 MNHEY and CDR2 SMNVEV (reference sequence). Trimming removed 4 bases at V and 2 bases at J, with 15 bases between. For the CDR3, the DNA is TGTGCCAGCAGTTCATTCACTAGTAATGCCTACGAGCAGTACTTC. As protein: CASSSFTSNAYEQYF.

The rearrangement uses TRBV14 and TRBJ2-3; 8 positions match TRBD1. V shed 3 bases, J shed 5 bases, and the junction held 7 bases outside the gene matches. This CDR3 has 15 residues. Germline CDR1 and CDR2: SGHDN and FVKESK. DNA for the CDR3: TGTGCCAGCAGCCATCGCGGCAGGGGGCGAGATACGCAGTATTTT. This codes for CASSHRGRGRDTQYF.

J is TRBJ1-2 and V is TRBV4-1; 9 nucleotides match TRBD1. Per germline, CDR1 MGHRA and CDR2 YSYEKL. With 3 bases clipped from V and 7 bases from J, the junction kept 9 bases outside the gene matches. This CDR3 has 15 residues. Here the CDR3 reads CASSHIPGQGGGYTF. The CDR3 DNA is TGCGCCAGCAGCCATATACCGGGACAGGGAGGTGGCTACACCTTC.

This clonotype was recorded a few times. The CDR3 coding sequence is TGCAGTGCTAGAAGCTGGGTGGAAGAGACCCAGTACTTC. Protein: CSARSWVEETQYF. J is TRBJ2-5 and V is TRBV20-1; D not certain. V shed 2 bases and J shed 3 bases, with 10 bases lying between them. Germline CDR1 reads DFQATT; CDR2 reads SNEGSKA (reference sequence). The CDR3 has 13 amino acids.

In this sample, this clonotype turned up once. The rearrangement joins TRBV2 to TRBJ1-5; D is perhaps TRBD1 (5 bases). CDR3 size: 14 residues. The germline CDR1 and CDR2 sequences are SNHLY and FYNNEI. V gave up 6 bases and J gave up 7 bases, with 16 bases separating them. CDR3 residues: CASSGQGFRQPQHF. The CDR3, as DNA: TGTGCCAGCAGCGGGCAGGGCTTTAGGCAGCCCCAGCATTTT.

This chain connects TRBV6-1 to TRBJ1-5; weak D call: TRBD1 (6 bases). V was clipped by 8 bases and J by 3 bases, with 11 bases between them. CDR1 is MNHNS, CDR2 SASEGT, per germline. This CDR3 is built from 13 residues. Written as DNA, the CDR3 is TGTGCCAGCCAAGGGGGTTCCAATCAGCCCCAGCATTTT. Protein product: CASQGGSNQPQHF.

This clonotype showed up just a few times. V is TRBV7-6 and J is TRBJ2-1; possible D gene TRBD1, 6 bases. The CDR3 totals 16 residues. Germline V lookup: CDR1 SGHVS, CDR2 FNYEAQ. Trimming pared 0 bases from V and 8 bases from J, leaving 17 bases between. The CDR3, as DNA: TGTGCCAGCAGCTTAGCGGTGGGGCAGGGGTGGGATGAGCAGTTCTTC. The encoded protein is CASSLAVGQGWDEQFF.

This chain uses TRBV30 with TRBJ1-4, with D hard to call. Trimming shortened V by 1 base and J by 8 bases, and 11 bases separated the two germline ends. The CDR3 covers 13 residues. CDR1 is GTSNPN, CDR2 SVGIG, per germline (reference sequence). The CDR3 protein is CAWSEPTEEKLFF. Written as DNA, the CDR3 is TGTGCCTGGAGTGAGCCGACGGAGGAAAAACTGTTTTTT.

This clonotype was seen only a few times. This sequence joins TRBV5-4 and TRBJ2-1; no reliable D call. Germline CDR1 is SGHNT and CDR2 is YYREEE (reference sequence). Trimming took 4 bases from V and 0 from J, leaving 11 bases between them. The CDR3 has 15 amino acids. In DNA, the CDR3 is TGTGCCAGCAGCAGGGATATTAGCTCCTACAATGAGCAGTTCTTC. Residues: CASSRDISSYNEQFF.

The chain uses TRBV7-2 and TRBJ2-2; 15 bases are a match to TRBD2. The CDR3 loop spans 17 amino acids. V was pared by 1 base and J by 5 bases, with 2 bases of the junction left unmatched. Germline lookup yields CDR1 SGHTA and CDR2 FQGNSA. CDR3 sequence (DNA): TGTGCCAGCAGCTTAGTGGGGACTAGCGGGGGGACCGGGGAGCTGTTTTTT. It codes for CASSLVGTSGGTGELFF.

The chain joins TRBV5-1 to TRBJ1-5; no reliable D call. In germline, CDR1 is SGHRS, CDR2 YFSETQ. The CDR3 covers 16 residues. V lost 4 bases, J lost 6 bases, and 20 bases lay in between. In DNA form, the CDR3 reads TGCGCCAGCAGCCCGGGTGTTAGCAGTCTCGGTCAGCCCCAGCATTTT. Residues: CASSPGVSSLGQPQHF.

The V call is TRBV7-2, the J call TRBJ1-1; possibly TRBD1 for D (5 bases). V gave up 4 bases and J gave up 2 bases, with 14 bases separating them. CDR3 length: 15 amino acids. CDR1 and CDR2 (germline): SGHTA, FQGNSA. The CDR3 coding sequence is TGTGCCAGCAGCTCCCAGGGTTTTAGAAACACTGAAGCTTTCTTT. Translation: CASSSQGFRNTEAFF.

This clonotype has just one count. The chain carries TRBV21-1 and TRBJ2-1; the DNA was not compared with TRBD2, the D call given in the table. TRBV21-1 is a recognized pseudogene. CDR3 length: 16 amino acids. The CDR3 spells CASSPSGTKVYNEQFF. The CDR3, as DNA: TGTGCCAGCAGTCCCTCCGGGACTAAGGTTTACAATGAGCAGTTCTTC.

This clonotype came up many times. The V and J genes are TRBV5-1 and TRBJ2-3; 7 nucleotides line up with TRBD2. With V trimmed by 4 bases and J by 6 bases, 14 bases remained unmatched. Germline V gene sequence: CDR1 SGHRS, CDR2 YFSETQ. This CDR3 region has 16 residues. In DNA form, the CDR3 reads TGCGCCAGCAGCCTCCAGGGAGCGGGGCCGGTGGATACGCAGTATTTT. Translating gives CASSLQGAGPVDTQYF.

The chain employs TRBV9 and TRBJ2-3, with 9 positions matching TRBD1. Per germline, CDR1 SGDLS and CDR2 YYNGEE. With V trimmed by 4 bases and J by 2 bases, 5 bases remained unmatched. The length of the CDR3 is 15 residues. The DNA for the CDR3 is TGTGCCAGCAGCCCTTGGGACAGGGTCACAGATACGCAGTATTTT. This sequence encodes CASSPWDRVTDTQYF.

This sequence joins TRBV12-3 or TRBV12-4 and TRBJ2-1, with D unclear. The CDR3 consists of 12 residues. V was trimmed by 10 bases and J by 8 bases, leaving 15 bases between them. CDR3 region: CATSRGIDEQFF. Here the CDR3 DNA reads TGTGCCACCAGCCGAGGCATAGATGAGCAGTTCTTC.

The J gene is TRBJ2-5, the V gene TRBV7-9; D is perhaps TRBD1 or TRBD2 (5 bases each). The V end was cut by 3 bases, the J end by 4 bases, with 12 bases between. The CDR3 is 14 residues long. Per germline, CDR1 SEHNR and CDR2 FQNEAQ (reference sequence). The chain's CDR3 is CASSLRGFPETQYF. The CDR3 DNA reads TGTGCCAGCAGCTTGAGGGGTTTTCCAGAGACCCAGTACTTC.

This clonotype has only one observation. The chain couples TRBV18 to TRBJ2-1, with 7 positions matching TRBD1. The CDR3 sequence is 14 residues long. The J segment lost 8 bases and the V segment lost 2 bases, leaving 6 bases of the junction unmatched. CDR1 is KGHSH and CDR2 is LQKENI in the germline V gene. CDR3 in amino acids: CASSPTGAWDEQFF. Here the CDR3 DNA reads TGTGCCAGCTCACCAACAGGGGCGTGGGATGAGCAGTTCTTC.

This clonotype was counted many times. The V call is TRBV5-1, the J call TRBJ2-3, with TRBD1 as a possible D gene (6 bases). This CDR3 is built from 17 residues. Germline loops: CDR1 SGHRS, CDR2 YFSETQ. V dropped 0 bases and J dropped 0 bases, with 14 bases sitting between them. CDR3 in amino acids: CASSLDQTGPSTDTQYF. CDR3 sequence (DNA): TGCGCCAGCAGCTTGGACCAAACAGGGCCAAGCACAGATACGCAGTATTTT.

The V and J genes are TRBV7-2 and TRBJ2-7; 9 bases are a match to TRBD1. CDR1 and CDR2 from the germline V gene are SGHTA and FQGNSA. The trim removed 2 bases at V and 6 bases at J, leaving 8 bases unmatched. This CDR3 is 15 amino acids long. CDR3 nucleotides: TGTGCCAGCAGCTTAATGGGACAGGGAACGGGCGAGCAGTACTTC. Translated: CASSLMGQGTGEQYF.

In its sample, this clonotype was seen a few times. The chain employs TRBV19 and TRBJ2-7; 8 bases line up with TRBD1. The CDR3 has 14 residues. V trimming: 4 bases; J trimming: 4 bases; junction bases outside the gene matches: 6. Per the germline V gene, CDR1 is LNHDA and CDR2 is SQIVND (reference sequence). CDR3 loop: CASSTTGVGYEQYF. DNA of the CDR3: TGTGCCAGTAGTACGACAGGGGTGGGATACGAGCAGTACTTC.

This clonotype turned up a few times. This chain links TRBV4-1 with TRBJ1-1; D gene uncertain. Germline lookup yields CDR1 MGHRA and CDR2 YSYEKL. Trimming took 0 bases from V and 7 from J, leaving 9 bases between them. The length of the CDR3 is 13 residues. The CDR3 is CASSQDRQVEAFF. The CDR3 region has the DNA TGCGCCAGCAGCCAAGACCGTCAAGTTGAAGCTTTCTTT.

In DNA form, the CDR3 reads TGTGCCACCAGCCCAAGGGGACAAGCGGCTTACGAGCAGTACGTC. Protein sequence: CATSPRGQAAYEQYV. The V gene is TRBV15, the J gene TRBJ2-7, with D tentatively TRBD1 (6 bases). Germline values: CDR1 LNHNV, CDR2 YYDKDF (reference sequence). CDR3 size: 15 residues. Between the trimmed V and J ends, which lost 5 bases and 4 bases, there was a span of 18 bases.

The gene calls are TRBV29-1 and TRBJ2-5; D remains ambiguous. This CDR3 is built from 12 residues. Germline V gene data show CDR1 as SQVTM and CDR2 as ANQGSEA. V shed 3 bases and J shed 4 bases, with 9 bases lying between them. The CDR3: CSVDWVVETQYF. The CDR3 nucleotides are TGCAGCGTTGATTGGGTAGTAGAGACCCAGTACTTC.

The V gene is TRBV24-1, the J gene TRBJ2-3; TRBD1 or TRBD2 may be the D gene (5 bases each). Looked up from germline, CDR1 is KGHDR and CDR2 is SFDVKD. V lost 0 bases, J lost 2 bases, and 11 bases lay in between. This CDR3 contains 16 residues. The chain's CDR3 is CATSDLGRDHTDTQYF. The CDR3 DNA is TGTGCCACCAGTGATTTGGGACGGGACCACACAGATACGCAGTATTTT.

This chain uses TRBV20-1 with TRBJ2-3, with 8 nucleotides matching TRBD1. Germline-derived CDR1 and CDR2 are DFQATT and SNEGSKA (reference sequence). J gave up 2 bases and V 1 base, and 8 bases lay outside the gene matches. This CDR3 is built from 16 residues. CDR3 amino acids: CSARGLTGASTDTQYF. The DNA of the CDR3 is TGCAGTGCTAGAGGCTTGACAGGGGCCTCCACAGATACGCAGTATTTT.